These T cell receptor beta chains were read from a single sample in a study of cytomegalovirus exposure and HLA in healthy donors. The assay was immunoSEQ multiplex PCR, and TCRdb's table has in-frame clones only and misses some. This table holds about 170,000 clones, approximately 80% found once. Source material: PBMCs. All receptors derive from a woman in her fifties or sixties in good health and CMV-seronegative. The CDR3 runs from the conserved cysteine through the conserved F or W. A D gene is named only where the DNA matches it firmly. Size tells how often a clone was seen (once, few, many) or the class of an expanded clone, and some rows leave it out.

size: -; D: -; V: TRBV7-9; CDR3: CASSGFFGGGGGGTEAFF
size: -; D: TRBD1; V: TRBV6-5; CDR3: CASSYFRDSHEQYF
size: -; D: -; V: TRBV5-1; CDR3: CASSPPVGEKLFF
size: -; D: TRBD1; V: TRBV9; CDR3: CASSVEGQGQYEQYF
size: few; D: TRBD2; V: TRBV29-1; CDR3: CSVDRTSGGTQYF
size: -; D: -; V: TRBV6-6; CDR3: CASTLTGGSNQPQHF
size: -; D: TRBD2; V: TRBV7-3; CDR3: CASSLKALAGGVNEQFF
size: -; D: -; V: TRBV28; CDR3: CASSLSSVGGYEQYF
size: -; D: -; V: TRBV28; CDR3: CASSYGHSYYEQYF
size: -; D: -; V: TRBV4-1; CDR3: CASRQLTENTEAFF
size: -; D: TRBD1; V: TRBV5-8; CDR3: CASSLEGRGRTEAFF
size: -; D: TRBD2; V: TRBV2; CDR3: CASSARLAGESSYNEQFF
size: few; D: -; V: TRBV15; CDR3: CATSEEIQQETQYF
size: -; D: -; V: TRBV14; CDR3: CASSQDGTGKREKLFF
size: -; D: -; V: TRBV10-1; CDR3: CASSESGRGDTQYF
size: once; D: -; V: TRBV5-6; CDR3: CASSTRGIAREETQYF
size: -; D: TRBD1; V: TRBV19; CDR3: CASSHGTGHTF
size: -; D: TRBD1; V: TRBV5-1; CDR3: CASSSGTGGGDTQYF
size: few; D: TRBD1; V: TRBV27; CDR3: CASSLGRGQGNQPQHF
size: once; D: TRBD1; V: TRBV5-8; CDR3: CASSLGQGGNQPQHF
size: -; D: TRBD2; V: TRBV27; CDR3: CASRFGRDTDTQYF
size: -; D: TRBD2; V: TRBV11-1; CDR3: CASSIGLAGGIGPDTQYF
size: -; D: -; V: TRBV25-1; CDR3: CASSDFTSGEQYF
size: -; D: -; V: TRBV7-9; CDR3: CASSLAAGLNTEAFF
size: -; D: -; V: TRBV19; CDR3: CASTLAGHSNQPQHF
size: once; D: TRBD1; V: TRBV5-1; CDR3: CASWTGLDTGELFF
size: -; D: TRBD1; V: TRBV11-2; CDR3: CASSSRGDTQYF
size: -; D: TRBD1; V: TRBV28; CDR3: CASSHGQGFNQPQHF
size: -; D: -; V: TRBV28; CDR3: CASSLGGGTGMVLNTEAFF
size: -; D: TRBD1; V: TRBV11-1; CDR3: CASSTGGHPTDTQYF
size: -; D: -; V: TRBV6-1; CDR3: CASSEALGASGYTF
size: -; D: TRBD1; V: TRBV28; CDR3: CASSRDRGGNQPQHF
size: -; D: TRBD1; V: TRBV11-3; CDR3: CASSTTGASTDTQYF
size: -; D: -; V: TRBV2; CDR3: CATHLAGDIGQRSGYTEAFF
size: -; D: TRBD1; V: TRBV15; CDR3: CATSSPGQGITGANVLTF
size: -; D: -; V: TRBV9; CDR3: CASSAGTSTQYF
size: -; D: TRBD2; V: TRBV18; CDR3: CASSPESGSGETQYF
size: -; D: TRBD1; V: TRBV28; CDR3: CASSTPGQGAGYGYTF
size: -; D: -; V: TRBV4-2; CDR3: CASSQFKGFTVQYF
size: -; D: -; V: TRBV7-2; CDR3: CASSQNRLNQPQHF
size: once; D: TRBD1; V: TRBV6-6; CDR3: CASNSPGQGGYEQYF
size: -; D: -; V: TRBV28; CDR3: CASGQIMQYF